This T cell receptor beta chain was obtained from a study of shared clonotypes between healthy human individuals. On the study more broadly: A donor's plate count was three for CD4 naive and three for CD4 memory; CD8 naive had two and CD8 memory one.

The germline gives CDR1 GTSNPN, CDR2 SVGIG (reference sequence). The CDR3 covers 12 residues. Remarks on this clone: What it recognizes is unknown. A read error may account for a junction end that differs from germline.

Study-wide results and limits: Clonotype sharing among donors was thought likely to change with sequencing depth.

Deep level was the assay's run setting. Data came from immunoSEQ multiplex PCR; TCRdb stores just in-frame clones and leaves some out. The repertoire has roughly 2,300,000 clones, under 95% of them found once; the top ten carry about 0.36%. Sequenced sample: naive CD4+ T cells from PBMCs. Indicated subset: CD45RA+ positively selected. The receptor comes from a young man in good health. Some clones in this sample may be carry-over from other donors' samples. This chain connects TRBV30 to TRBJ1-2; D is uncertain. CDR3 amino acids: CAWSVGYYGHTF. DNA of the CDR3: TGTGCCTGGAGTGTAGGGTACTATGGCCACACCTTC.